The entry below gives a single TCR beta chain sequence along with its context. Its matching antigen is unknown. Germline is not matched at one junction end, which may reflect a read error. Axillary draining lymph nodes of breast cancer patients supplied the node samples. Via MiXCR, TCRdb re-called the multiplex PCR reads, giving one row per CDR3 protein. The profile shows 100,000 to 150,000 distinct CDR3 sequences, approximately 20% of them singletons. The data stem from a study of breast tumors, draining lymph nodes, adjacent tissues. Notes on the study in general: Compared with lymph nodes, tumors were less diverse; compared with nontumor tissue, more. Most tumor T cells seemingly derive from lymph node, then expand in tumor. Luminal-like breast cancer showed significantly greater tumor-nontumor repertoire similarity than basal-like breast cancer did.

The CDR3 is made up of 16 amino acids. CDR1 is MNHEY, CDR2 SMNVEV, per germline (reference sequence). The clonotype comes from a female donor with breast cancer. Some clones in this sample may be carry-over from other donors' samples. Sequencing input: axillary lymph node tissue. This rearrangement joins TRBV27 to TRBJ2-3; D is undetermined. CDR3: CASTPGSPYVVDTQCF. The CDR3 nucleotides read TGTGCCAGCACCCCGGGCAGCCCCTATGTTGTAGATACGCAGTGTTTT.